These 15 T cell receptor beta chains came from one sample sequenced in a study of cytomegalovirus exposure and HLA in healthy donors. The PCR contained 60 Vbeta and 13 Jbeta primers. Only in-frame clones appear in the TCRdb table, and some are missing; sequencing was by immunoSEQ multiplex PCR. The table has more than 80,000 clones, just under 70% seen once; the top ten hold approximately 2.9%. The specimen was PBMCs. The origin of the receptors is a man aged 45-65 years in good health and CMV-seronegative.

This clone was recorded once. This sequence joins TRBV7-2 and TRBJ2-7, with a possible D match to TRBD1 (5 bases). Per the germline V gene, CDR1 is SGHTA and CDR2 is FQGNSA. The CDR3 consists of 14 residues. With 7 bases removed from V and 0 bases from J, the gap between germline ends came to 13 bases. CDR3 sequence (DNA): TGTGCCAGCACCTCGACAGCTATCTCCTACGAGCAGTACTTC. Translating gives CASTSTAISYEQYF. The variable domain in full, completed from reference TRBV7-2 and TRBJ2-7, reads GAGVSQSPSNKVTEKGKDVELRCDPISGHTALYWYRQSLGQGLEFLIYFQGNSAPDKSGLPSDRFSAERTGGSVSTLTIQRTQQEDSAVYLCASTSTAISYEQYFGPGTRLTVT.

V and J are TRBV20-1 and TRBJ2-3; weak D call: TRBD1 (6 bases). Germline loops: CDR1 DFQATT, CDR2 SNEGSKA (reference sequence). V was trimmed by 6 bases and J by 14 bases, leaving 18 bases between them. CDR3 size: 11 residues. In nucleotides, the CDR3 is TGCAGTGCGAGAACAGGGTGGGGTTCGTATTTT. It specifies CSARTGWGSYF.

This clone was seen more than once but under ten times. This chain joins TRBV10-3 and TRBJ2-7, with 8 bases lining up with TRBD1. The CDR3 has 15 residues. J lost 1 base, V lost 2 bases, and 4 bases had no gene match. Germline CDR1 is ENHRY and CDR2 is SYGVKD. CDR3 residues: CAISEDRTGSYEQYF. The CDR3, as DNA: TGTGCCATCAGTGAGGATCGGACAGGGTCCTACGAGCAGTACTTC.

The chain has TRBV5-1 and TRBJ1-4, with D maybe TRBD1 (6 bases). CDR3 length equals 15 residues. Trimming left V 2 bases short and J 4 bases short, with 12 bases between. CDR1 and CDR2 from the germline V gene are SGHRS and YFSETQ. As DNA, the CDR3 is TGCGCCAGCAGCTTACAGGGTTTAAATAATGAAAAACTGTTTTTT. This translates into CASSLQGLNNEKLFF.

The table lists this clone with a count of one. This chain uses TRBV6-1 with TRBJ2-7; 7 bases are a match to TRBD1. CDR3 length equals 14 residues. The junction had 7 bases not matched to a gene; V was cut back by 4 bases and J by 4 bases. Germline CDR1 MNHNS, CDR2 SASEGT. The CDR3: CASSGDWGQYEQYV. The CDR3 bases are TGTGCCAGCAGTGGAGATTGGGGACAGTACGAGCAGTACGTC.

This clone was picked up a small number of times. V is TRBV25-1 and J is TRBJ1-1; possible D gene TRBD1, 5 bases. Deletions cut 2 bases from V and 4 bases from J, with 14 bases between. Germline lookup yields CDR1 MGHDK and CDR2 SYGVNS. The CDR3 extends over 15 amino acids. The CDR3, as DNA: TGTGCCAGCAGTGAAAGTGGAAGGGGTGGCACTGAAGCTTTCTTT. It specifies CASSESGRGGTEAFF.

This clone was counted a few times. A far larger clone lies a single base away; this is likely a read error. This is likely a read error, given that the CDR3 carries no conserved phenylalanine or tryptophan at its end. J is TRBJ2-2 and V is TRBV10-3, with 9 bases aligning to TRBD2. Losses at the gene ends were 0 bases for V and 0 bases for J; bases not matched to a gene: 11. This CDR3 region has 20 residues. In germline, CDR1 is ENHRY, CDR2 SYGVKD. The CDR3 DNA sequence: TGTGCCATCAGTGAGTCGACTCAGTGGCTAGCGGGACCGAACACCGGGGAGCTGTTTGTT. Its translation is CAISESTQWLAGPNTGELFV.

The genes are TRBV4-2 and TRBJ1-4; D perhaps matches TRBD1 (6 bases). The V and J ends lost 5 bases and 8 bases respectively, with 21 bases between them. The germline V gene has CDR1 LGHNA and CDR2 YNFKEQ. CDR3 length equals 16 residues. CDR3 region: CASSKSGGLSYEKLFF. The CDR3, as DNA: TGTGCCAGCAGCAAAAGTGGGGGCTTAAGTTACGAAAAACTGTTTTTT.

The CDR3 DNA reads TGCGCCAGCAGCTTACTTAGCGGGGGGAATACGCAGTATTTT. Translation: CASSLLSGGNTQYF. The chain couples TRBV5-1 to TRBJ2-3; 10 nucleotides align to TRBD2. V trimming: 2 bases; J trimming: 7 bases; junction bases outside the gene matches: 4. CDR1 is SGHRS, CDR2 YFSETQ, per germline. CDR3 size: 14 residues.

This chain links TRBV30 with TRBJ2-2; TRBD2 aligns across 8 bases. V shed 6 bases, J shed 2 bases, and the junction held 17 bases outside the gene matches. In germline, CDR1 is GTSNPN, CDR2 SVGIG (reference sequence). The CDR3 is made up of 18 amino acids. The CDR3, as DNA: TGTGCCTGCAAAGGGGGGGTAGCGGGAATCCTTAACACCGGGGAGCTGTTTTTT. It is translated as CACKGGVAGILNTGELFF.

This clone has just one count. The chain has TRBV4-3 and TRBJ2-1; 12 bases are shared with TRBD2. The J segment lost 6 bases and the V segment lost 0 bases, leaving 18 bases of the junction unmatched. The CDR3 contains 21 residues. Germline V CDR1 and CDR2: LGHNA, YSLEER. This chain's CDR3 is CASSQEPSGGGTLRVINEQFF. CDR3 DNA sequence: TGCGCCAGCAGCCAAGAGCCTAGCGGGGGGGGAACGCTCCGGGTTATCAATGAGCAGTTCTTC.

This sequence joins TRBV5-4 and TRBJ2-4; TRBD1 aligns across 10 bases. In germline, CDR1 is SGHNT, CDR2 YYREEE (reference sequence). The V gene end was trimmed by 10 bases and the J gene end by 2 bases; junction bases not matched to a gene: 6. CDR3 length: 14 amino acids. CDR3: CAVRDRGTKNIQYF. In DNA, the CDR3 is TGTGCCGTCCGGGACAGGGGAACCAAAAACATTCAGTACTTC.

This chain joins TRBV7-6 and TRBJ2-7, with 9 bases matching TRBD1. The ends lost 5 bases at V and 0 bases at J; junction bases unmatched: 5. Per the germline V gene, CDR1 is SGHVS and CDR2 is FNYEAQ. The CDR3 consists of 15 residues. Written as DNA, the CDR3 is TGTGCCAGCAGCCCCGACAGGGGGAGCTCCTACGAGCAGTACTTC. Its translation: CASSPDRGSSYEQYF.

V is TRBV7-2 and J is TRBJ1-5; D is ambiguous. This CDR3 is 16 amino acids long. V gave up 2 bases and J gave up 9 bases, with 20 bases separating them. Looked up from germline, CDR1 is SGHTA and CDR2 is FQGNSA. The CDR3 protein is CASSLNAGGERAPQHF. The CDR3 nucleotides are TGTGCCAGCAGCTTAAACGCAGGCGGGGAGCGGGCGCCCCAGCATTTT.

The chain employs TRBV30 and TRBJ2-3, with 10 nucleotides matching TRBD2. The V gene's germline CDR1 is GTSNPN and CDR2 SVGIG (reference sequence). Trimming cost V 3 bases and J 6 bases; bases outside gene matches: 6. The CDR3 length is 14 residues. This CDR3 is CAWRIGTSADTQYF. CDR3 DNA sequence: TGTGCCTGGAGGATCGGGACTAGCGCGGATACGCAGTATTTT.